A single sample gave rise to the 27 T cell receptor beta chains below, sequenced in a study of T cell clones after liver transplantation. Clones were sequenced by immunoSEQ multiplex PCR, and TCRdb holds only the in-frame ones, with some missing. The sample contains tens of thousands of clones, roughly 80% of which appear only once. This material consisted of CD4+ T cells from blood, taken just over 45 months after liver transplant. The source is a human patient who received a liver transplant. The T cells may partly be graft donor cells.

This chain uses TRBV7-6 with TRBJ2-7; the D gene is possibly TRBD2 (6 bases). The length of the CDR3 is 16 residues. Trimming cost V 1 base and J 6 bases, with 19 bases left between them. In germline, CDR1 is SGHVS, CDR2 FNYEAQ. The CDR3: CASSLGTAGHLSEQYF. CDR3 bases: TGTGCCAGCAGCTTAGGGACCGCGGGGCATCTTTCCGAGCAGTACTTC.

In its sample, this clone was seen a few times. This rearrangement joins TRBV28 to TRBJ1-1, with 10 bases matching TRBD1. With V trimmed by 5 bases and J by 5 bases, 8 bases remained unmatched. Germline CDR1 reads MDHEN; CDR2 reads SYDVKM. The CDR3 runs to 15 residues. For the CDR3, the DNA is TGTGCCAGCAGTCTTTCCGGGACAGGGGAGACTGAAGCTTTCTTT. Translated, it gives CASSLSGTGETEAFF.

The genes are TRBV9 and TRBJ2-3; TRBD1 aligns across 9 bases. Germline CDR1 SGDLS, CDR2 YYNGEE. The CDR3 runs to 15 residues. V lost 4 bases, J lost 1 base, and 4 bases stayed unmatched. The CDR3 DNA sequence: TGTGCCAGCAGCCCAAGGACAGGGGGCACAGATACGCAGTATTTT. The encoded protein is CASSPRTGGTDTQYF.

The chain combines TRBV28 with TRBJ1-1; 8 nucleotides align to TRBD1. Germline CDR1 and CDR2: MDHEN and SYDVKM. CDR3 size: 21 residues. J gave up 6 bases and V 4 bases, and 28 bases lay outside the gene matches. CDR3 coding DNA: TGTGCCAGCAGTTACCCCGCGGTAGGGCGGGACAGGACAATTAATAATCCTGAAGCTTTCTTT. Amino acid sequence: CASSYPAVGRDRTINNPEAFF.

This chain connects TRBV18 to TRBJ1-3, with 7 bases that match TRBD1. There are 15 residues in the CDR3. Germline CDR1 is KGHSH and CDR2 is LQKENI. J lost 4 bases, V lost 3 bases, and 6 bases had no gene match. CDR3 coding DNA: TGTGCCAGCTCACCGTCGACAGGGCCCGGAAACACCATATATTTT. This encodes CASSPSTGPGNTIYF.

The chain uses TRBV5-1 and TRBJ2-5; D is tentatively TRBD1 or TRBD2 (5 bases each). Germline CDR1 and CDR2: SGHRS and YFSETQ. CDR3 length equals 15 residues. V was clipped by 5 bases and J by 2 bases, with 16 bases between them. CDR3 protein: CASSPGASGQETQYF. CDR3 DNA: TGCGCCAGCAGTCCCGGGGCCTCGGGGCAAGAGACCCAGTACTTC.

This chain joins TRBV23-1 and TRBJ2-5; a possible D gene is TRBD2 (6 bases). TRBV23-1 qualifies as an ORF whose function is uncertain. V was trimmed by 0 bases and J by 5 bases, leaving 16 bases between them. This CDR3 contains 16 residues. As DNA, the CDR3 is TGCGCCAGCAGTCAATCGCGGAGGGGCGCGGGGGAGACCCAGTACTTC. Translated: CASSQSRRGAGETQYF.

V is TRBV6-6 and J is TRBJ2-2; 9 positions match TRBD1. There are 14 residues in the CDR3. V lost 5 bases and J lost 8; bases outside the gene matches: 6. Germline CDR1 MNHNY, CDR2 SVGAGI (reference sequence). Here the CDR3 DNA reads TGTGCCAGCAGTCCCGGACAGGGGCGTGGGGAGCTGTTTTTT. This gives the protein CASSPGQGRGELFF.

The chain recombines TRBV5-1 with TRBJ2-7, with 9 bases lining up with TRBD1. J lost 4 bases, V lost 5 bases, and 10 bases had no gene match. The CDR3 has 15 amino acids. Germline V lookup: CDR1 SGHRS, CDR2 YFSETQ. CDR3 sequence reads: CASSSTTGQGYEQYF. For the CDR3, the DNA is TGCGCCAGCAGTAGCACGACGGGACAGGGATACGAGCAGTACTTC. Filled out from reference TRBV5-1 and TRBJ2-7, the complete variable domain reads KAGVTQTPRYLIKTRGQQVTLSCSPISGHRSVSWYQQTPGQGLQFLFEYFSETQRNKGNFPGRFSGRQFSNSRSEMNVSTLELGDSALYLCASSSTTGQGYEQYFGPGTRLTVT.

This clone came up a few times. CDR3 DNA: TGTGCCAGCAGTTCCCATACCGCCGCAGGTACTAACTATGGCTACACCTTC. It is translated as CASSSHTAAGTNYGYTF. This rearrangement joins TRBV28 to TRBJ1-2, with no clear D. In germline, CDR1 is MDHEN, CDR2 SYDVKM. Trimming removed 4 bases at V and 0 bases at J, with 18 bases between. The CDR3 extends over 17 amino acids.

This clone has only a few counts. V gene TRBV5-6 combines with J gene TRBJ2-2; weak D call: TRBD1 (5 bases). V was pared by 4 bases and J by 5 bases, with 12 bases between. Germline-derived CDR1 and CDR2 are SGHDT and YYEEEE. The CDR3 spans 14 residues. The chain's CDR3 is CASSPLDSTGELFF. Written as DNA, the CDR3 is TGTGCCAGCAGCCCTTTAGACAGTACCGGGGAGCTGTTTTTT.

The V and J genes are TRBV6-5 and TRBJ2-2; 10 nucleotides align to TRBD1. The CDR3 sequence is 15 residues long. Germline trimming cut 6 bases from V and 5 bases from J; bases unmatched to any gene: 6. In germline, CDR1 is MNHEY, CDR2 SVGAGI. The chain's CDR3 is CASSGQGVVTGELFF. CDR3 nucleotides: TGTGCCAGCAGCGGACAGGGGGTAGTAACCGGGGAGCTGTTTTTT.

The V gene is TRBV19, the J gene TRBJ1-1, with 7 bases aligning to TRBD1. J lost 1 base, V lost 5 bases, and 4 bases had no gene match. The germline gives CDR1 LNHDA, CDR2 SQIVND (reference sequence). The CDR3 runs 14 residues. CDR3 sequence: CASSLTGQNTEAFF. For the CDR3, the DNA is TGTGCCAGTAGTCTGACAGGGCAGAACACTGAAGCTTTCTTT.

This chain connects TRBV7-9 to TRBJ2-3; D assignment may be TRBD1 or TRBD2 (6 bases each). The CDR3 is 16 residues long. Germline V gene data show CDR1 as SEHNR and CDR2 as FQNEAQ (reference sequence). V was pared by 2 bases and J by 3 bases, with 15 bases between. The CDR3 bases are TGTGCCAGCAGCTTAAGGGCGGGACAAGGGACAGATACGCAGTATTTT. Its translation: CASSLRAGQGTDTQYF.

With regard to this clone: Sequence at one end of the junction differs from germline and may be a read error. V usage is TRBV28 and J usage is TRBJ2-6; 7 nucleotides align to TRBD1. The CDR3 totals 18 residues. Germline V gene sequence: CDR1 MDHEN, CDR2 SYDVKM. The CDR3 coding sequence is TGTGCCAGCAGCTCCTTTGGTTTAGGGGGCTCTAGGGCCAACGTCCTGACTTTC. Its protein product is CASSSFGLGGSRANVLTF.

The V gene is TRBV27, the J gene TRBJ1-5; D uncertain. V was trimmed by 8 bases and J by 1 base, leaving 6 bases between them. This CDR3 is built from 12 residues. Looked up from germline, CDR1 is MNHEY and CDR2 is SMNVEV (reference sequence). The CDR3, as DNA: TGTGCCAGCCGGACGAGCAATCAGCCCCAGCATTTT. This encodes CASRTSNQPQHF.

The rearrangement uses TRBV7-2 and TRBJ1-2, with TRBD1 identical over 8 bases. CDR3 length equals 14 residues. Germline CDR1 reads SGHTA; CDR2 reads FQGNSA. The V gene end was trimmed by 5 bases and the J gene end by 2 bases; junction bases not matched to a gene: 4. CDR3: CASSLPGGNYGYTF. CDR3 DNA: TGTGCCAGCAGCCTCCCAGGGGGCAACTATGGCTACACCTTC. Filled out from reference TRBV7-2 and TRBJ1-2, the complete variable domain reads GAGVSQSPSNKVTEKGKDVELRCDPISGHTALYWYRQSLGQGLEFLIYFQGNSAPDKSGLPSDRFSAERTGGSVSTLTIQRTQQEDSAVYLCASSLPGGNYGYTFGSGTRLTVV.

This rearrangement joins TRBV4-1 to TRBJ1-3, with D possibly matching TRBD1 (6 bases). In germline, CDR1 is MGHRA, CDR2 YSYEKL. The CDR3 totals 16 residues. Trimming took 1 base from V and 0 from J, leaving 10 bases between them. CDR3 region: CASSQGRGYSGNTIYF. Here the CDR3 DNA reads TGCGCCAGCAGCCAAGGAAGGGGGTACTCTGGAAACACCATATATTTT.

The chain recombines TRBV7-2 with TRBJ1-2; weak D call: TRBD1 (5 bases). This CDR3 region has 14 residues. Between the trimmed V and J ends, which lost 1 base and 7 bases, there was a span of 13 bases. CDR1 and CDR2 (germline): SGHTA, FQGNSA. CDR3 DNA: TGTGCCAGCAGCTTAGGACGAGGGGAGGGTGGCTACACCTTC. Translation gives CASSLGRGEGGYTF.

The V and J genes are TRBV19 and TRBJ2-7, with D possibly TRBD2 on 6 matching bases. The germline gives CDR1 LNHDA, CDR2 SQIVND (reference sequence). The V and J ends lost 3 bases and 3 bases respectively, with 12 bases between them. This CDR3 comprises 14 residues. CDR3 in DNA: TGTGCCAGTAGTATGCGGGACGGGTACTACGAGCAGTACTTC. Protein product: CASSMRDGYYEQYF.

A word on this clone: Other DNA sequences within the sample encode an identical CDR3. CDR3 nucleotide sequence: TGTGCCAGCAGTGATCGGGGATACGAGCAGTACTTC. Encoded protein: CASSDRGYEQYF. V is TRBV2 and J is TRBJ2-7; D perhaps matches TRBD2 (5 bases). The CDR3 is made up of 12 amino acids. Trimming pared 3 bases from V and 4 bases from J, leaving 7 bases between. CDR1 and CDR2 (germline): SNHLY, FYNNEI.

The V and J genes are TRBV19 and TRBJ2-7; D remains ambiguous. CDR1 and CDR2 from the germline V gene are LNHDA and SQIVND (reference sequence). CDR3 length: 14 amino acids. Trimming stripped 6 bases from V and 2 bases from J, with 14 bases between. CDR3 residues: CASSPAGKTYEQYF. The CDR3 DNA sequence: TGTGCCAGTAGCCCAGCTGGGAAAACCTACGAGCAGTACTTC.

The chain employs TRBV6-6 and TRBJ1-5, with TRBD1 as a possible D gene (5 bases). Germline CDR1 reads MNHNY; CDR2 reads SVGAGI (reference sequence). The CDR3 runs to 14 residues. V dropped 2 bases and J dropped 6 bases, with 11 bases sitting between them. The chain's CDR3 is CASSYRAGFQPQHF. CDR3 nucleotides: TGTGCCAGCAGTTACCGAGCAGGGTTTCAGCCCCAGCATTTT.

In DNA form, the CDR3 reads TGCGCCAGCAGCCAAGTCCAAGGAGCGGCCTACGAGCAGTACTTC. Translated, it gives CASSQVQGAAYEQYF. The chain is built from TRBV4-3 and TRBJ2-7, with a possible D match to TRBD2 (5 bases). The length of the CDR3 is 15 residues. Trimming cost V 1 base and J 2 bases, with 12 bases left between them. Per germline, CDR1 LGHNA and CDR2 YSLEER.

This clone was counted a single time. The V and J genes are TRBV27 and TRBJ2-6; TRBD1 aligns across 10 bases. J gave up 2 bases and V 1 base, and 5 bases lay outside the gene matches. The CDR3 extends over 18 amino acids. The germline V gene has CDR1 MNHEY and CDR2 SMNVEV (reference sequence). The DNA of the CDR3 is TGTGCCAGCAGTTTATGGGGACAGGGGTACCCTGGGGCCAACGTCCTGACTTTC. As protein: CASSLWGQGYPGANVLTF.

The V gene is TRBV18, the J gene TRBJ2-6, with 8 bases identical to TRBD1. The V gene's germline CDR1 is KGHSH and CDR2 LQKENI. J was trimmed by 0 bases and V by 3 bases; bases with no gene match: 7. There are 18 residues in the CDR3. The CDR3 spells CASSPGQGSNSGANVLTF. CDR3 coding DNA: TGTGCCAGCTCACCCGGACAGGGATCCAACTCTGGGGCCAACGTCCTGACTTTC.

The rearrangement links TRBV2 to TRBJ2-7, with TRBD1 identical over 10 bases. Germline V CDR1 and CDR2: SNHLY, FYNNEI. The trim removed 6 bases at V and 5 bases at J, leaving 7 bases unmatched. The CDR3 contains 14 residues. CDR3 in amino acids: CASRRDRGIHEQYF. In nucleotides, the CDR3 is TGTGCCAGCAGGAGGGACAGGGGAATCCACGAGCAGTACTTC.